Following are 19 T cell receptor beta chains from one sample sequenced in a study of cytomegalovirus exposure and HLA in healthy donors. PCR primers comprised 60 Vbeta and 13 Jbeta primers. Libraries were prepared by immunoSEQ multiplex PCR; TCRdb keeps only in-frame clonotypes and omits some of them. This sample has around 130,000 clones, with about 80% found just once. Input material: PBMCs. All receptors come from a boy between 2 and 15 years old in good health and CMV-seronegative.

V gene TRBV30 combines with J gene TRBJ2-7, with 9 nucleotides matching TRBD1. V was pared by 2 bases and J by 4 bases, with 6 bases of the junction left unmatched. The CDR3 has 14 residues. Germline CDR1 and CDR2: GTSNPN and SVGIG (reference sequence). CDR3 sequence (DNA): TGTGCCTGGAGTTCGGGACAGGGTATGTACGAGCAGTACTTC. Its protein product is CAWSSGQGMYEQYF.

In DNA form, the CDR3 reads TGTGCCAGCAGGACCGGGACTTCCTTAGGAGGCTACACCTTC. Amino acid sequence: CASRTGTSLGGYTF. This chain links TRBV6-4 with TRBJ1-2; possible D gene TRBD1, 5 bases. Germline V CDR1 and CDR2: MRHNA, SNTAGT. V was shortened by 6 bases and J by 8 bases, with 19 bases between the two germline ends. This CDR3 is built from 14 residues.

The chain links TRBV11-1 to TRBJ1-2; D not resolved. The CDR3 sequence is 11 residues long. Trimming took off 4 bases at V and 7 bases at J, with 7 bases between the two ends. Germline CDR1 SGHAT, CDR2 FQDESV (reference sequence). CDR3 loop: CASSSAFGYTF. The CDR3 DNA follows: TGTGCCAGCAGCTCCGCGTTTGGCTACACCTTC.

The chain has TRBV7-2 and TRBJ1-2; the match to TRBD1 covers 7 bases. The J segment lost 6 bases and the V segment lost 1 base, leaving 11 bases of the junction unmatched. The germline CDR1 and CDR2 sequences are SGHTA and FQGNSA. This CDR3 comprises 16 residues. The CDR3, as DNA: TGTGCCAGCAGCTTAGGAGGGCGGGGACAGTTGCATGGCTACACCTTC. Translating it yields CASSLGGRGQLHGYTF.

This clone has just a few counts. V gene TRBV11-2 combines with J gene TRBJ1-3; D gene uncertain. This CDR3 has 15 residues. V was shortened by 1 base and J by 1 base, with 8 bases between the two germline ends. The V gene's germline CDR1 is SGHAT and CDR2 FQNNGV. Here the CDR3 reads CASSLGAPSGNTIYF. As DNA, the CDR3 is TGTGCCAGCAGCTTAGGGGCGCCATCTGGAAACACCATATATTTT.

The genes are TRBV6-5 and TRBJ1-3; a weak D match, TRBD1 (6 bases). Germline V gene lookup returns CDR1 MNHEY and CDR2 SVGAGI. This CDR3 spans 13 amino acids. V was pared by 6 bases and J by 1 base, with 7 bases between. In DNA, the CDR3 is TGTGCCAGCAGACAGGGATCTGGAAACACCATATATTTT. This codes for CASRQGSGNTIYF.

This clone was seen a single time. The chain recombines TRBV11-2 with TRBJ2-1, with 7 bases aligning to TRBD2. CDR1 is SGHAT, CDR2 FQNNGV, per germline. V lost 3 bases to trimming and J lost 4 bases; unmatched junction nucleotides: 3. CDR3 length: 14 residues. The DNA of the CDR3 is TGTGCCAGCAGCTTGGGCGGGAGTTACAATGAGCAGTTCTTC. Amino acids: CASSLGGSYNEQFF.

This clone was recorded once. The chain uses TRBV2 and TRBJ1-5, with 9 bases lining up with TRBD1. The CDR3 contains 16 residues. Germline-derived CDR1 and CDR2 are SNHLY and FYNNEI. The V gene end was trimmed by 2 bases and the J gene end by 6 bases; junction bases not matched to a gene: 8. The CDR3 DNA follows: TGTGCCAGCAGTGAAACAACAGGGGGCTCTGGTCAGCCCCAGCATTTT. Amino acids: CASSETTGGSGQPQHF.

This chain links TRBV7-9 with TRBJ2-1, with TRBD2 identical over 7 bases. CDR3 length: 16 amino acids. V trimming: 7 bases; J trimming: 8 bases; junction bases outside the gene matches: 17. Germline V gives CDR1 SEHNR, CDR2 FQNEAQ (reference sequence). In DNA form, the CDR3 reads TGTGCCAGCAACCTATGGGGCGGGGGTTTAGGGGATGAGCAGTTCTTC. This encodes CASNLWGGGLGDEQFF.

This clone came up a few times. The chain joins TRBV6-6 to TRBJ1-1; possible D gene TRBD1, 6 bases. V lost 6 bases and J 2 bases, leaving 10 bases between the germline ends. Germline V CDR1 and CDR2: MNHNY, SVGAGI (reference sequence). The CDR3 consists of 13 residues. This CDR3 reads CASRGHLNTEAFF. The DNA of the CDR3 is TGTGCCAGCAGGGGACATTTAAACACTGAAGCTTTCTTT.

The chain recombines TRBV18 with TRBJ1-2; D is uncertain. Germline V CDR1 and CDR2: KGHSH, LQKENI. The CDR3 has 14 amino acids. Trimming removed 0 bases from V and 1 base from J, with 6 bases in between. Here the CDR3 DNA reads TGTGCCAGCTCACCACCGAGGGTTAACTATGGCTACACCTTC. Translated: CASSPPRVNYGYTF.

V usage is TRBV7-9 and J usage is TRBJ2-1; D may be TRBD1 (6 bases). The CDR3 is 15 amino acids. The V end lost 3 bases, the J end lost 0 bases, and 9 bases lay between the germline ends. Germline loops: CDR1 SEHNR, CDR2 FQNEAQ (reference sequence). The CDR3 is CASSFQGSSYNEQFF. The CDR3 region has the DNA TGTGCCAGCAGCTTCCAGGGGAGCTCCTACAATGAGCAGTTCTTC.

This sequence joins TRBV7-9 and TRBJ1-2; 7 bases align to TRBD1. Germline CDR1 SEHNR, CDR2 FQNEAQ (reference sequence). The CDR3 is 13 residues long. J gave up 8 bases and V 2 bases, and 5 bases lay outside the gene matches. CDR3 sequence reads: CASSLPTGTGYTF. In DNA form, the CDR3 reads TGTGCCAGCAGCTTACCGACAGGGACGGGCTACACCTTC.

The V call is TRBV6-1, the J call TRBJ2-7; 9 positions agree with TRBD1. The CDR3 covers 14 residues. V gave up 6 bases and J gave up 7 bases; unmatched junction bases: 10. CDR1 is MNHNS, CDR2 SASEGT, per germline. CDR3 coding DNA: TGTGCCAGCAGGGGGACAGGGACTCCGGAAGAGCAGTACGTC. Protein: CASRGTGTPEEQYV.

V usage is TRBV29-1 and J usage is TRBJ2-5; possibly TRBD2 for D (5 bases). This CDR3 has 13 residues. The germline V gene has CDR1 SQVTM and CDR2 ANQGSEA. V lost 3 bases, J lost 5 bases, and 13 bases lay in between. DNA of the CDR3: TGCAGCGTTGACGGGGTTGTTATGGAGACCCAGTACTTC. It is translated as CSVDGVVMETQYF.

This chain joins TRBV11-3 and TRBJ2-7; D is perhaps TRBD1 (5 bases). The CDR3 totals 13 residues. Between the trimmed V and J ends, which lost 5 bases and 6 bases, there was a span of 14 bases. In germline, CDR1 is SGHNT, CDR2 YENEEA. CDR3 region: CASSRVQGGEQYF. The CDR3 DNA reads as TGTGCCAGCAGCCGAGTGCAGGGCGGCGAGCAGTACTTC.

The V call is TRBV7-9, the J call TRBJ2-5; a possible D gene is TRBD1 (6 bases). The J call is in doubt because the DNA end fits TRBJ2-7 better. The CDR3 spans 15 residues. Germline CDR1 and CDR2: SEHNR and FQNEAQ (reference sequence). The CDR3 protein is CASSHPRTASYEQYF. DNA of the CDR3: TGTGCCAGCAGCCACCCGCGGACAGCCTCCTACGAGCAGTACTTC.

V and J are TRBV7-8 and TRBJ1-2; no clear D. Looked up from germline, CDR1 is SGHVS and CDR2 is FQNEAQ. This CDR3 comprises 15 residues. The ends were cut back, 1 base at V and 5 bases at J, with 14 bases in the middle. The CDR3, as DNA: TGTGCCAGCAGCTTAGAATCGGGGATCTTATATGGCTACACCTTC. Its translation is CASSLESGILYGYTF.

The CDR3 loop reads CASSFTLSESSYNEQFF. CDR3 in DNA: TGTGCCAGCAGCTTTACGCTTAGCGAGAGCTCCTACAATGAGCAGTTCTTC. The chain combines TRBV7-9 with TRBJ2-1; a possible D gene is TRBD2 (5 bases). Germline loops: CDR1 SEHNR, CDR2 FQNEAQ (reference sequence). The CDR3 covers 17 residues. Trimming cost V 3 bases and J 0 bases, with 15 bases left between them.